These 19 T cell receptor beta chains share one sample of origin, sequenced in a study of blood T cell repertoires in COVID-19. The protocol was immunoSEQ multiplex PCR, while the TCRdb copy is restricted to in-frame clones and leaves out a portion. This table has around 250,000 clones, approximately 78% appearing once. Material for sequencing was PBMCs or T cells enriched from blood (not recorded which). Receptor source: a man between 35 and 55 years old who had been exposed to COVID-19.

The chain combines TRBV29-1 with TRBJ1-2; D unresolved. The CDR3 contains 13 residues. The V gene lost 5 bases and the J gene lost 7 bases, with 17 bases spanning the gap. Looked up from germline, CDR1 is SQVTM and CDR2 is ANQGSEA. The CDR3 reads CSVLLPVVSGYTF. The DNA for the CDR3 is TGCAGCGTTTTGTTGCCGGTCGTCTCTGGCTACACCTTC. The full variable domain, in which reference TRBV29-1 and TRBJ1-2 provide the parts outside the CDR3, is SAVISQKPSRDICQRGTSLTIQCQVDSQVTMMFWYRQQPGQSLTLIATANQGSEATYESGFVIDKFPISRPNLTFSTLTVSNMSPEDSSIYLCSVLLPVVSGYTFGSGTRLTVV.

The chain is built from TRBV7-9 and TRBJ1-2; 7 bases match TRBD1. The J segment lost 6 bases and the V segment lost 5 bases, leaving 9 bases of the junction unmatched. Germline V lookup: CDR1 SEHNR, CDR2 FQNEAQ (reference sequence). The CDR3 is 14 amino acids. The CDR3 reads CASSLDRENHGYTF. The CDR3, as DNA: TGTGCCAGCAGCCTCGACAGGGAGAATCATGGCTACACCTTC.

The chain recombines TRBV14 with TRBJ1-2; D gene ambiguous. This CDR3 has 13 amino acids. The V gene lost 0 bases and the J gene lost 2 bases, with 4 bases spanning the gap. Germline CDR1 SGHDN, CDR2 FVKESK. CDR3 in amino acids: CASSQDRNYGYTF. The CDR3 bases are TGTGCCAGCAGCCAAGACAGGAACTATGGCTACACCTTC.

This sequence joins TRBV6-5 and TRBJ1-5; TRBD1 is a possible D gene (5 bases). CDR1 is MNHEY and CDR2 is SVGAGI in the germline V gene. Trimming pared 8 bases from V and 4 bases from J, leaving 18 bases between. This CDR3 spans 15 amino acids. The DNA for the CDR3 is TGTGCCAGCCGACCAGTTGGGGCCGAGAATCAGCCCCAGCATTTT. Its translation is CASRPVGAENQPQHF.

The chain is built from TRBV2 and TRBJ2-2, with TRBD1 as a possible D gene (6 bases). The germline V gene encodes CDR1 SNHLY and CDR2 FYNNEI. The V end was cut by 7 bases, the J end by 4 bases, with 13 bases between. The CDR3 totals 14 residues. The CDR3 DNA sequence: TGTGCCAGCAACAGACAGGCCGTCACCGGGGAGCTGTTTTTT. Amino acids: CASNRQAVTGELFF.

The chain combines TRBV7-6 with TRBJ2-7, with a weak D call TRBD1 (5 bases). In germline, CDR1 is SGHVS, CDR2 FNYEAQ. The length of the CDR3 is 12 residues. V was clipped by 5 bases and J by 3 bases, with 8 bases between them. CDR3 sequence (DNA): TGTGCCAGCAGCCCGACAGACTACGAGCAGTACTTC. This encodes CASSPTDYEQYF.

This chain connects TRBV29-1 to TRBJ1-3; tentative D call: TRBD1 (6 bases). The CDR3 runs 14 residues. Between the trimmed V and J ends, which lost 3 bases and 2 bases, there was a span of 11 bases. CDR1 is SQVTM, CDR2 ANQGSEA, per germline. As DNA, the CDR3 is TGCAGCGTTGATAAACAGGGTACTGGAAACACCATATATTTT. Translation: CSVDKQGTGNTIYF.

The chain couples TRBV24-1 to TRBJ1-2, with unresolved D. The CDR3 is 12 residues long. From germline, CDR1 is KGHDR and CDR2 SFDVKD. V lost 1 base to trimming and J lost 7 bases, with 6 bases between them. The CDR3 sequence: CATSDFEGGYTF. For the CDR3, the DNA is TGTGCCACCAGTGATTTTGAGGGTGGCTACACCTTC.

The chain recombines TRBV3-1 (or the pseudogene TRBV3-2) with TRBJ2-1, with D perhaps matching TRBD2 (5 bases). The CDR3 length is 11 residues. Germline CDR1 reads LGHDT; CDR2 reads YNNKEL (reference sequence). Trimming shortened V by 2 bases and J by 10 bases, and 6 bases separated the two germline ends. In nucleotides, the CDR3 is TGTGCCAGCAGCCAAAGAGGGGAGCAGTTCTTC. Translated, it gives CASSQRGEQFF.

The chain couples TRBV18 to TRBJ2-7; 10 bases align to TRBD2. V lost 0 bases, J lost 5 bases, and 7 bases stayed unmatched. Germline V gives CDR1 KGHSH, CDR2 LQKENI. The CDR3 is made up of 16 amino acids. For the CDR3, the DNA is TGTGCCAGCTCACCACCGCCGTCTAGCGGGAGTCACGAGCAGTACTTC. It translates to CASSPPPSSGSHEQYF.

The chain uses TRBV7-9 and TRBJ1-1, with D unclear. The CDR3 is 13 amino acids. The V gene's germline CDR1 is SEHNR and CDR2 FQNEAQ (reference sequence). Trimming pared 5 bases from V and 1 base from J, leaving 8 bases between. The CDR3 DNA sequence: TGTGCCAGCAGCCCCACGGGGAACACTGAAGCTTTCTTT. It yields the protein CASSPTGNTEAFF.

This chain links TRBV6-5 with TRBJ1-1; 7 bases match TRBD1. This CDR3 comprises 16 residues. CDR1 and CDR2 (germline): MNHEY, SVGAGI. Losses at the gene ends were 2 bases for V and 1 base for J; bases not matched to a gene: 7. DNA for the CDR3: TGTGCCAGCAGTTACCCAGGACAGGAGGGGAACACTGAAGCTTTCTTT. Amino acid sequence: CASSYPGQEGNTEAFF.

This rearrangement joins TRBV13 to TRBJ1-6; D is undetermined. The V end lost 2 bases, the J end lost 9 bases, and 8 bases lay between the germline ends. The CDR3 has 13 residues. The V gene's germline CDR1 is PRHDT and CDR2 FYEKMQ (reference sequence). This chain's CDR3 is CASSLLRASPLHF. The DNA of the CDR3 is TGTGCCAGCAGCTTACTGAGGGCTTCACCCCTCCACTTT.

The J gene is TRBJ1-5, the V gene TRBV5-5; no definite D call. The CDR3 covers 16 residues. CDR1 SGHKS and CDR2 YYEKEE come from the germline V gene (reference sequence). V lost 4 bases, J lost 2 bases, and 16 bases lay in between. Written as DNA, the CDR3 is TGTGCCAGCAGCCAACTTCCCGATCCTGGCAATCAGCCCCAGCATTTT. This sequence encodes CASSQLPDPGNQPQHF.

The chain combines TRBV7-9 with TRBJ1-1, with D possibly TRBD1 on 6 matching bases. Trimming cost V 4 bases and J 6 bases, with 9 bases left between them. The CDR3 is made up of 12 amino acids. Germline-derived CDR1 and CDR2 are SEHNR and FQNEAQ (reference sequence). Here the CDR3 DNA reads TGTGCCAGCAGCTCAGGGGTTTCTGAAGCTTTCTTT. Residues: CASSSGVSEAFF.

This clone has more than one count but fewer than ten. The chain joins TRBV3-1 (or the pseudogene TRBV3-2) to TRBJ1-5, with no clear D. The CDR3 is made up of 12 amino acids. Germline values: CDR1 LGHDT, CDR2 YNNKEL (reference sequence). V dropped 7 bases and J dropped 4 bases, with 8 bases sitting between them. Here the CDR3 DNA reads TGTGCCAGCAACGAGGGAAATCAGCCCCAGCATTTT. Encoded protein: CASNEGNQPQHF.

The genes are TRBV5-4 and TRBJ2-3; D possibly corresponds to TRBD2 (6 bases). Between the trimmed V and J ends, which lost 2 bases and 2 bases, there was a span of 12 bases. CDR3 length equals 15 residues. Per the germline V gene, CDR1 is SGHNT and CDR2 is YYREEE (reference sequence). The CDR3 DNA reads as TGTGCCAGCAGCTTAACTAGCCAAACCACAGATACGCAGTATTTT. Residues: CASSLTSQTTDTQYF.

The chain combines TRBV7-9 with TRBJ1-2; 9 bases match TRBD1. The CDR3 has 15 residues. CDR1 and CDR2 from the germline V gene are SEHNR and FQNEAQ (reference sequence). With V trimmed by 5 bases and J by 7 bases, 11 bases remained unmatched. The CDR3 region has the DNA TGTGCCAGCAGCCCAAACACCGGGACAGGGATTGGCTACACCTTC. This codes for CASSPNTGTGIGYTF.

This clone was seen a single time. The rearrangement uses TRBV9 and TRBJ1-2, with D tentatively TRBD1 (5 bases). In germline, CDR1 is SGDLS, CDR2 YYNGEE. V lost 0 bases and J lost 5, with 14 bases in between. The length of the CDR3 is 15 residues. The CDR3 sequence: CASSVGQNVKYGYTF. The CDR3 coding sequence is TGTGCCAGCAGCGTAGGACAGAATGTTAAATATGGCTACACCTTC.